A single sample gave rise to the 4 T cell receptor beta chains below, sequenced in a study of T cells after yellow fever vaccination. TCRdb passed the 5' RACE reads through MiXCR, listing each CDR3 protein once. The profile shows 250,000 or so distinct CDR3 sequences, 3.6% of them singletons. Sequenced material: PBMCs, taken 15 days after the yellow fever booster vaccination. The receptors derive from a man younger than 35 who received the YFV17D yellow fever vaccine.

At least ten counts were recorded for this clonotype. The gene calls are TRBV7-2 and TRBJ1-6; unclear D gene. The germline V and J ends were trimmed by 4 bases and 6 bases, with 16 bases remaining between them. Germline V gene lookup returns CDR1 SGHTA and CDR2 FQGNSA. The CDR3 contains 16 residues. CDR3 sequence: CASSYSRTLTNSPLHF. The CDR3 nucleotides are TGTGCCAGCAGCTACTCCAGGACGCTGACTAATTCACCCCTCCACTTT. The full variable domain, in which reference TRBV7-2 and TRBJ1-6 provide the parts outside the CDR3, is GAGVSQSPSNKVTEKGKDVELRCDPISGHTALYWYRQSLGQGLEFLIYFQGNSAPDKSGLPSDRFSAERTGGSVSTLTIQRTQQEDSAVYLCASSYSRTLTNSPLHFGNGTRLTVT.

The table lists this clonotype with many counts. The chain recombines TRBV5-6 with TRBJ2-5; D unclear. Between the trimmed V and J ends, which lost 4 bases and 1 base, there was a span of 20 bases. Per the germline V gene, CDR1 is SGHDT and CDR2 is YYEEEE. This CDR3 is built from 17 residues. Written as DNA, the CDR3 is TGTGCCAGCAGCCCCGGAGCCCTGTTACTCTTCCAAGAGACCCAGTACTTC. Translating gives CASSPGALLLFQETQYF.

This clonotype was counted many times. The chain has TRBV6-2 or TRBV6-3 and TRBJ2-3; perhaps TRBD2 as D (6 bases). Germline V gene data show CDR1 as MNHEY and CDR2 as SVGEGT. The CDR3 has 16 amino acids. The V gene lost 6 bases and the J gene lost 3 bases, with 19 bases spanning the gap. CDR3 sequence (DNA): TGTGCCAGCAGCCGCCGAACCCGGGGGAGGACAGATACGCAGTATTTT. This gives the protein CASSRRTRGRTDTQYF.

This clonotype was picked up many times. In nucleotides, the CDR3 is TGCAGTGCTAGTGAAGACAGGTACACTGAAGCTTTCTTT. Its protein product is CSASEDRYTEAFF. The chain recombines TRBV20-1 with TRBJ1-1; D perhaps matches TRBD1 (6 bases). V shed 3 bases and J shed 3 bases, with 11 bases lying between them. The CDR3 has 13 residues. Per the germline V gene, CDR1 is DFQATT and CDR2 is SNEGSKA (reference sequence).